This passage covers 18 T cell receptor beta chains from one sample sequenced in a study of blood T cell repertoires in COVID-19. Sequencing used immunoSEQ multiplex PCR; TCRdb keeps in-frame clones, though not all of them. This sample has roughly 330,000 clones, with roughly 90% found just once. The sample taken for sequencing was peripheral blood. Receptors were obtained from a woman in her fifties or sixties with active or convalescent COVID-19.

The genes are TRBV3-1 (or the pseudogene TRBV3-2) and TRBJ2-5; a weak D match, TRBD2 (6 bases). This CDR3 spans 14 amino acids. V gave up 3 bases and J gave up 0 bases, with 8 bases separating them. Germline CDR1 and CDR2: LGHDT and YNNKEL (reference sequence). The CDR3: CASSQRLDQETQYF. The CDR3, as DNA: TGTGCCAGCAGCCAGAGACTAGACCAAGAGACCCAGTACTTC.

The CDR3 protein is CASSAFRGLANYGYTF. The CDR3 region has the DNA TGTGCCAGCAGTGCCTTCAGGGGTTTAGCTAACTATGGCTACACCTTC. The J gene is TRBJ1-2, the V gene TRBV28; TRBD1 is a possible D gene (6 bases). The CDR3 contains 16 residues. Trimming shortened V by 5 bases and J by 0 bases, and 16 bases separated the two germline ends. Germline CDR1 reads MDHEN; CDR2 reads SYDVKM.

The rearrangement joins TRBV30 to TRBJ2-2, with TRBD1 identical over 9 bases. Germline V gene sequence: CDR1 GTSNPN, CDR2 SVGIG (reference sequence). The CDR3 runs 15 residues. V lost 3 bases to trimming and J lost 3 bases; unmatched junction nucleotides: 5. DNA of the CDR3: TGTGCCTGGAGGACAGGGGGGACCTACACCGGGGAGCTGTTTTTT. This codes for CAWRTGGTYTGELFF.

V is TRBV12-5 and J is TRBJ2-7, with unresolved D. With 7 bases removed from V and 1 base from J, the gap between germline ends came to 11 bases. CDR3 length: 13 residues. Germline CDR1 and CDR2: LGHNT and FRNRAP. CDR3 in amino acids: CASVARTSYEQYF. Here the CDR3 DNA reads TGTGCTAGTGTAGCTAGAACTTCCTACGAGCAGTACTTC.

The V and J genes are TRBV11-2 and TRBJ1-1; D remains unclear. The CDR3 runs to 14 residues. Germline V gene lookup returns CDR1 SGHAT and CDR2 FQNNGV. V lost 5 bases and J lost 1, with 11 bases in between. The CDR3 region is CASSPSTRNTEAFF. CDR3 coding DNA: TGTGCCAGCAGCCCTTCAACAAGGAACACTGAAGCTTTCTTT.

The chain uses TRBV6-2 or TRBV6-3 and TRBJ2-2; D possibly corresponds to TRBD2 (5 bases). This CDR3 has 15 residues. CDR1 is MNHEY, CDR2 SVGEGT, per germline. V shed 2 bases and J shed 5 bases, with 12 bases lying between them. The CDR3 reads CASSYPGVATGELFF. The CDR3 DNA reads as TGTGCCAGCAGTTACCCCGGGGTCGCGACCGGGGAGCTGTTTTTT.

CDR3 DNA sequence: TGTGCCAGCAGCTCGCGGCAGGGGGCAGGCTACACCTTC. Encoded protein: CASSSRQGAGYTF. V is TRBV7-9 and J is TRBJ1-2; 8 nucleotides agree with TRBD1. CDR1 and CDR2 (germline): SEHNR, FQNEAQ (reference sequence). This CDR3 is 13 amino acids long. The V and J ends lost 4 bases and 8 bases, in that order; junction bases with no gene match: 6.

The V call is TRBV19, the J call TRBJ1-6, with a tentative D call TRBD1 (6 bases). Germline CDR1 LNHDA, CDR2 SQIVND (reference sequence). V dropped 5 bases and J dropped 7 bases, with 15 bases sitting between them. This CDR3 has 15 residues. The CDR3 region is CASSDQQGDNSPLHF. In nucleotides, the CDR3 is TGTGCCAGTAGTGATCAACAGGGCGACAATTCACCCCTCCACTTT.

The genes are TRBV28 and TRBJ2-7; 10 nucleotides align to TRBD2. Germline values: CDR1 MDHEN, CDR2 SYDVKM. With 6 bases clipped from V and 2 bases from J, the junction kept 13 bases outside the gene matches. This CDR3 comprises 17 residues. The CDR3 protein is CASSITPRLAGPYEQYF. CDR3 nucleotide sequence: TGTGCCAGCAGCATAACTCCTCGACTAGCGGGCCCCTACGAGCAGTACTTC.

The chain carries TRBV7-2 and TRBJ2-1, with D possibly being TRBD1 (5 bases). Per germline, CDR1 SGHTA and CDR2 FQGNSA. The CDR3 has 15 amino acids. V lost 5 bases and J lost 1, with 12 bases in between. CDR3 nucleotides: TGTGCCAGCAGCCAGAATTCAGGGTCCTACAATGAGCAGTTCTTC. Encoded protein: CASSQNSGSYNEQFF.

This clone was counted once. The rearrangement uses TRBV5-1 and TRBJ2-7, with 8 nucleotides matching TRBD1. The CDR3 length is 18 residues. Germline trimming cut 0 bases from V and 1 base from J; bases unmatched to any gene: 12. From germline, CDR1 is SGHRS and CDR2 YFSETQ. The CDR3 is CASSLGGTGLRVSYEQYF. The CDR3 DNA reads as TGCGCCAGCAGCTTGGGGGGGACAGGCCTGCGAGTTTCCTACGAGCAGTACTTC.

The J gene is TRBJ2-1, the V gene TRBV19; D not certain. The germline CDR1 and CDR2 sequences are LNHDA and SQIVND (reference sequence). This CDR3 contains 13 residues. Trimming took off 8 bases at V and 8 bases at J, with 16 bases between the two ends. CDR3: CASSDGSKYEQFF. CDR3 bases: TGTGCCAGTTCTGATGGCAGTAAATATGAGCAGTTCTTC.

CDR3 protein: CASSLAGDQETQYF. In DNA form, the CDR3 reads TGTGCCAGCAGCTTAGCGGGGGACCAAGAGACCCAGTACTTC. The chain recombines TRBV5-6 with TRBJ2-5, with TRBD2 matching 8 bases. V lost 2 bases and J lost 0; bases outside the gene matches: 0. CDR3 length: 14 residues. Germline lookup yields CDR1 SGHDT and CDR2 YYEEEE.

This clone came up a few times. This rearrangement joins TRBV28 to TRBJ1-5; no clear D. Germline CDR1 MDHEN, CDR2 SYDVKM. The CDR3 has 12 amino acids. The V end was cut by 10 bases, the J end by 0 bases, with 7 bases between. This chain's CDR3 is CATDYSNQPQHF. CDR3 coding DNA: TGTGCCACAGACTATAGCAATCAGCCCCAGCATTTT.

J is TRBJ1-3 and V is TRBV9; D is ambiguous. V lost 0 bases and J lost 0, with 10 bases in between. CDR3 length: 16 residues. From germline, CDR1 is SGDLS and CDR2 YYNGEE. CDR3 bases: TGTGCCAGCAGCGTAGCGGGCGGGAGCTCTGGAAACACCATATATTTT. Its translation: CASSVAGGSSGNTIYF.

The chain joins TRBV27 to TRBJ1-5; D ambiguous. The CDR3 totals 14 residues. CDR1 is MNHEY and CDR2 is SMNVEV in the germline V gene (reference sequence). Trimming shortened V by 2 bases and J by 7 bases, and 12 bases separated the two germline ends. The CDR3 loop is CASSLRRERQPQHF. The CDR3 DNA sequence: TGTGCCAGCAGTTTAAGGAGGGAAAGGCAGCCCCAGCATTTT.

The V call is TRBV30, the J call TRBJ1-1; a possible D gene is TRBD1 (5 bases). The CDR3 has 16 amino acids. Between the trimmed V and J ends, which lost 0 bases and 1 base, there was a span of 15 bases. CDR1 and CDR2 (germline): GTSNPN, SVGIG (reference sequence). This chain's CDR3 is CAWSVFRSGGNTEAFF. In DNA form, the CDR3 reads TGTGCCTGGAGTGTTTTCCGGTCGGGGGGGAACACTGAAGCTTTCTTT. The variable domain in full, completed from reference TRBV30 and TRBJ1-1, reads SQTIHQWPATLVQPVGSPLSLECTVEGTSNPNLYWYRQAAGRGLQLLFYSVGIGQISSEVPQNLSASRPQDRQFILSSKKLLLSDSGFYLCAWSVFRSGGNTEAFFGQGTRLTVV.

CDR3 in DNA: TGTGCCAGCAGGTTACAGGGAACTGAAGCTTTCTTT. Encoded protein: CASRLQGTEAFF. This chain uses TRBV7-2 with TRBJ1-1; possibly TRBD1 for D (6 bases). Germline CDR1 is SGHTA and CDR2 is FQGNSA. This CDR3 is 12 amino acids long. V was trimmed by 6 bases and J by 5 bases, leaving 10 bases between them.